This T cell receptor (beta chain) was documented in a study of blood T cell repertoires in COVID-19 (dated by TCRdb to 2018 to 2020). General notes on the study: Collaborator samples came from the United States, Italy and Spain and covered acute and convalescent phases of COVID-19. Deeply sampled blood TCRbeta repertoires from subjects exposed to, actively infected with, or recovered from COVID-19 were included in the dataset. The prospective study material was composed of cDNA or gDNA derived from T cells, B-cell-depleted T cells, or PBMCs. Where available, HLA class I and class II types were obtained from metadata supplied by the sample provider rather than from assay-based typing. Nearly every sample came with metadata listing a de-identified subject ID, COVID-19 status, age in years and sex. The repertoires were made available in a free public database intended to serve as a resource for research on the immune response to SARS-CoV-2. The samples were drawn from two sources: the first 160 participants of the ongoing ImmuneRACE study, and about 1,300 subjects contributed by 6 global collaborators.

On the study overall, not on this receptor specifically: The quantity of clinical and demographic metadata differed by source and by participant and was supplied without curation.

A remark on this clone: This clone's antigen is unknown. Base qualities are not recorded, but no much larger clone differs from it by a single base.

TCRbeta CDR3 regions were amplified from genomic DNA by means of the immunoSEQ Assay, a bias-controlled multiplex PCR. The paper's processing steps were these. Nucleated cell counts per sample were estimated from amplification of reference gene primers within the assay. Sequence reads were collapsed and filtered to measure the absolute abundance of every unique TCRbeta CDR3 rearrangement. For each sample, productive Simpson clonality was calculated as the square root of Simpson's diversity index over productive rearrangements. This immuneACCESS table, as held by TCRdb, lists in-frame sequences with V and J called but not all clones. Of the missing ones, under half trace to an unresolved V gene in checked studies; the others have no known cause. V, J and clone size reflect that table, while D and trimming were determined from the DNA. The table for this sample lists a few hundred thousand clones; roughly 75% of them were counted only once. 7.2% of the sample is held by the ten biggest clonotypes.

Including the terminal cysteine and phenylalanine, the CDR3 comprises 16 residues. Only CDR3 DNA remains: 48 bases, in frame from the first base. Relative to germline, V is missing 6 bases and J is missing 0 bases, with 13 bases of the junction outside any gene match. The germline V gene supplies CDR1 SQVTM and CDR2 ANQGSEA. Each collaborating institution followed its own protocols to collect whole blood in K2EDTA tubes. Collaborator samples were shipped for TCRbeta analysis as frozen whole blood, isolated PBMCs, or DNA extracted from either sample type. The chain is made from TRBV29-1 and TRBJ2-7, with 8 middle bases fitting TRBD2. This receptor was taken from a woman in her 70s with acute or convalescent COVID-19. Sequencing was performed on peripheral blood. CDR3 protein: CSVRAGRGGISYEQYF. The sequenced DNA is TGCAGCGTACGAGCCGGGAGGGGGGGCATCTCCTACGAGCAGTACTTC.